The 13 T cell receptor beta chains below all came from one sample that was sequenced in a study of cytomegalovirus exposure and HLA in healthy donors. PCR primers comprised 60 Vbeta and 13 Jbeta primers. Libraries were prepared by immunoSEQ multiplex PCR; TCRdb keeps only in-frame clonotypes and omits some of them. The sample has more than 140,000 clones, around 80% seen once. The source material was PBMCs. These receptors were taken from a man aged 18 to 29 in good health and CMV-seropositive.

V is TRBV6-5 and J is TRBJ1-2; a weak D match, TRBD1 (6 bases). The CDR3 extends over 13 amino acids. In germline, CDR1 is MNHEY, CDR2 SVGAGI. Trimming removed 6 bases from V and 7 bases from J, with 15 bases in between. The CDR3 protein is CASSGAGEFGYTF. CDR3 sequence (DNA): TGTGCCAGCAGCGGGGCAGGGGAGTTTGGCTACACCTTC.

In its sample, this clone was seen once. The V and J genes are TRBV7-9 and TRBJ2-7; weak D call: TRBD2 (6 bases). V shed 3 bases and J shed 7 bases, with 13 bases lying between them. This CDR3 comprises 13 residues. Germline CDR1 is SEHNR and CDR2 is FQNEAQ (reference sequence). The CDR3 DNA reads TGTGCCAGCAGCTTGGTCAGGGAGGCTGAGCAGTACTTC. Translation: CASSLVREAEQYF. Full variable domain (rest looked up from reference TRBV7-9 and TRBJ2-7): DTGVSQNPRHKITKRGQNVTFRCDPISEHNRLYWYRQTLGQGPEFLTYFQNEAQLEKSRLLSDRFSAERPKGSFSTLEIQRTEQGDSAMYLCASSLVREAEQYFGPGTRLTVT.

This chain connects TRBV9 to TRBJ2-5, with TRBD2 matching over 13 bases. Germline V lookup: CDR1 SGDLS, CDR2 YYNGEE. V lost 3 bases and J lost 5; bases outside the gene matches: 4. The CDR3 is 15 residues long. This CDR3 reads CASSELAGGLETQYF. As DNA, the CDR3 is TGTGCCAGCAGCGAACTAGCGGGAGGGCTGGAGACCCAGTACTTC.

This clone is a singleton in its sample. The chain combines TRBV7-9 with TRBJ2-1; D uncertain. V dropped 6 bases and J dropped 4 bases, with 13 bases sitting between them. Germline V gene lookup returns CDR1 SEHNR and CDR2 FQNEAQ (reference sequence). The CDR3 is 14 amino acids. The chain's CDR3 is CASSLGEIYNEQFF. CDR3 nucleotide sequence: TGTGCCAGCAGTCTTGGTGAGATTTACAATGAGCAGTTCTTC.

The rearrangement uses TRBV6-1 and TRBJ2-7; D call uncertain. Deletions cut 7 bases from V and 0 bases from J, with 7 bases between. CDR1 MNHNS and CDR2 SASEGT come from the germline V gene. This CDR3 region has 12 residues. The CDR3 loop is CASMRSSYEQYF. The CDR3 DNA follows: TGTGCCAGCATGAGGAGCTCCTACGAGCAGTACTTC.

This chain joins TRBV19 and TRBJ1-1; 7 bases agree with TRBD1. Losses at the gene ends were 6 bases for V and 1 base for J; bases not matched to a gene: 11. CDR1 is LNHDA, CDR2 SQIVND, per germline (reference sequence). This CDR3 region has 16 residues. As DNA, the CDR3 is TGTGCCAGTAGAATCCGTGGGACAGCGACGAACACTGAAGCTTTCTTT. Amino acid sequence: CASRIRGTATNTEAFF.

This chain links TRBV4-1 with TRBJ1-2; maybe TRBD1 (5 bases). The CDR3 length is 15 residues. Germline V lookup: CDR1 MGHRA, CDR2 YSYEKL. Trimming stripped 4 bases from V and 8 bases from J, with 20 bases between. CDR3 nucleotides: TGCGCCAGCAGCCTGACAGCCTTGAAATATGGGGGCTACACCTTC. Its translation: CASSLTALKYGGYTF.

This clone was counted a few times. V and J are TRBV5-1 and TRBJ2-7; the D is unclear. The CDR3 extends over 13 amino acids. V was shortened by 0 bases and J by 1 base, with 5 bases between the two germline ends. Per germline, CDR1 SGHRS and CDR2 YFSETQ. CDR3 residues: CASSLARSYEQYF. CDR3 in DNA: TGCGCCAGCAGCTTGGCCAGGTCCTACGAGCAGTACTTC.

This clone was picked up a small number of times. The chain recombines TRBV11-2 with TRBJ2-3, with a weak D call TRBD1 (6 bases). Trimming removed 2 bases from V and 0 bases from J, with 15 bases in between. Germline CDR1 SGHAT, CDR2 FQNNGV. CDR3 length equals 17 residues. The CDR3 nucleotides are TGTGCCAGCAGCTTACCGCAGGGGTCGCCTAGCACAGATACGCAGTATTTT. Translating gives CASSLPQGSPSTDTQYF.

The CDR3 DNA follows: TGTGCCACCGCCGGGACAGGTCTCGAAGAGACCCAGTACTTC. This encodes CATAGTGLEETQYF. The rearrangement uses TRBV6-5 and TRBJ2-5, with TRBD1 identical over 8 bases. This CDR3 region has 14 residues. The J segment lost 3 bases and the V segment lost 10 bases, leaving 10 bases of the junction unmatched. Germline-derived CDR1 and CDR2 are MNHEY and SVGAGI.

The rearrangement joins TRBV21-1 to TRBJ1-1; the table gives TRBD1 as D, unverified against the DNA. TRBV21-1 is recorded as a pseudogene. The CDR3 runs to 19 residues. The CDR3 here is CASTNHCRGPTVHNTEAFF. The CDR3 DNA sequence: TGTGCCAGCACCAATCATTGCAGGGGCCCAACGGTTCATAACACTGAAGCTTTCTTT.

There are a few counts of this clone. The genes are TRBV6-1 and TRBJ1-1; 7 bases align to TRBD1. Germline lookup yields CDR1 MNHNS and CDR2 SASEGT. J gave up 5 bases and V 0 bases, and 9 bases lay outside the gene matches. This CDR3 is built from 16 residues. CDR3 in amino acids: CASSEALDRVRTEAFF. Here the CDR3 DNA reads TGTGCCAGCAGTGAAGCGCTAGACAGGGTGAGGACTGAAGCTTTCTTT.

The gene calls are TRBV18 and TRBJ2-3, with TRBD2 identical over 9 bases. The CDR3 has 16 residues. From germline, CDR1 is KGHSH and CDR2 LQKENI. V lost 6 bases and J lost 6; bases outside the gene matches: 13. The CDR3 loop is CASSLAGGSFRDTQYF. The CDR3 DNA follows: TGTGCCAGCTCCCTGGCGGGAGGGTCATTCAGGGATACGCAGTATTTT.